The T cell receptor (beta chain) described here comes from a study of CD8 T cells in ankylosing spondylitis. With V trimmed by 0 bases and J by 2 bases, 7 bases remained unmatched. This CDR3 has 18 amino acids. Per the germline V gene, CDR1 is SGHRS and CDR2 is YFSETQ. TCRdb analysed the 5' RACE reads with MiXCR anew, one entry per CDR3 protein. This sample has about 350,000 distinct CDR3 sequences; 20% to 25% occur once, and the top ten carry around 13%. Study observations and caveats: There was a TCR beta motif, made of several highly homologous variants, that appeared characteristic of ankylosing spondylitis blood.

Comment on this clonotype: Its antigen remains unknown.

The rearrangement uses TRBV5-1 and TRBJ2-1, with 11 bases fitting TRBD2. The sequence derives from a male donor with ankylosing spondylitis or in good health (not recorded which). Sequenced: blood, either unsorted or a sorted T cell fraction (not recorded which). The CDR3 spells CASSLEVAGGFTYNEQFF. The CDR3 nucleotides read TGCGCCAGCAGCTTGGAGGTAGCGGGGGGGTTTACCTACAATGAGCAGTTCTTC.